This TCR beta chain was captured by sequencing in a study of early T cells in non-severe SARS-CoV-2 infection. Germline V gene sequence: CDR1 MNHNS, CDR2 SASEGT. This CDR3 has 15 amino acids. Trimming took 4 bases from V and 0 from J, leaving 10 bases between them. TCRdb re-called the 5' RACE reads with MiXCR, one entry per CDR3 protein. The repertoire consists of 100,000 to 120,000 distinct CDR3 sequences, with approximately 12% occurring once and the leading ten covering about 4%. This clonotype was seen only a few times. The source material was whole blood, sampled at baseline. The chain has TRBV6-1 and TRBJ2-1, with D unclear. The receptor's source is an adult who was a healthcare worker with PCR-confirmed SARS-CoV-2 infection or an uninfected control (not recorded which). The CDR3 sequence is CASSVDWNSYNEQFF. Here the CDR3 DNA reads TGTGCCAGCAGTGTCGACTGGAACTCCTACAATGAGCAGTTCTTC.